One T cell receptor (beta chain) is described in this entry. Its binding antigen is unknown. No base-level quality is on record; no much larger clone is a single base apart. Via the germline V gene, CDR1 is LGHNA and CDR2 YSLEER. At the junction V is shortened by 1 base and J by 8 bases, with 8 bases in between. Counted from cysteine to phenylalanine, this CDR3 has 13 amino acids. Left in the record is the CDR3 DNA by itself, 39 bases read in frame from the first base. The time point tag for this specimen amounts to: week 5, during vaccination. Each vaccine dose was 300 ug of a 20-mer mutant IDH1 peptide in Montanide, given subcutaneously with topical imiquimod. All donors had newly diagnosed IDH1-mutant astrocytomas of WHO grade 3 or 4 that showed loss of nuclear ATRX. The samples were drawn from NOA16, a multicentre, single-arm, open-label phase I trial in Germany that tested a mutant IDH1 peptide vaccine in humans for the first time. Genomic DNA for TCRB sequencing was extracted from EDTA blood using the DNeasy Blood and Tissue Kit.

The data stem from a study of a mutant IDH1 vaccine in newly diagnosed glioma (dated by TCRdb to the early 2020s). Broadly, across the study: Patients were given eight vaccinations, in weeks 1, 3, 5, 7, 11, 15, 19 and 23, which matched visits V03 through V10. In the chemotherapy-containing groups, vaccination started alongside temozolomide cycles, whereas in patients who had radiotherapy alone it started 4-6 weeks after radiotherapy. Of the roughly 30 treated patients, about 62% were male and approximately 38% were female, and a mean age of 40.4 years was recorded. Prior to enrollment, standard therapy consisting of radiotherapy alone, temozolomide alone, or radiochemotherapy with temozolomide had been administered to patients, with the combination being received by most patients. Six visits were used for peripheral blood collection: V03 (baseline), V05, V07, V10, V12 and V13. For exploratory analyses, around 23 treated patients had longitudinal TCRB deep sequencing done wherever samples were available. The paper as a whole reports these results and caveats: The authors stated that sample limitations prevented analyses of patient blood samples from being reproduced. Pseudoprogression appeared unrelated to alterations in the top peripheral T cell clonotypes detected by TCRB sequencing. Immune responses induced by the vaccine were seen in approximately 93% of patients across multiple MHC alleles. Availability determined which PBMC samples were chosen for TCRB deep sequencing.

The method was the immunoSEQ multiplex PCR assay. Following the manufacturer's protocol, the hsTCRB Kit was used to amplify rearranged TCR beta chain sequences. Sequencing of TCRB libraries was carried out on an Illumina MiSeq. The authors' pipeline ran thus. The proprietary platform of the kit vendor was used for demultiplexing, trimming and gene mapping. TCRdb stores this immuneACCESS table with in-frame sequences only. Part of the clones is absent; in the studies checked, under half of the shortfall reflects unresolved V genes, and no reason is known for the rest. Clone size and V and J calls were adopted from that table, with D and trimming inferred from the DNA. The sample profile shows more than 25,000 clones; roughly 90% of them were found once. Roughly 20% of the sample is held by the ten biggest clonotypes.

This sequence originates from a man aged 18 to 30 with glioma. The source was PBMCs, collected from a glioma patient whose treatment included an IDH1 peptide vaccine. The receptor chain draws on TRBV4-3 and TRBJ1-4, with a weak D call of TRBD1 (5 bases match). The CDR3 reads CASSQVGGEKLFF. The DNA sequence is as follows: TGCGCCAGCAGCCAAGTCGGGGGGGAAAAACTGTTTTTT.